A single sample gave rise to the 28 T cell receptor beta chains below, sequenced in a study of regulatory T cells in long-lasting Graves disease. With iRepertoire HTBI primers and Arm-PCR of CDR3 regions, TCR beta libraries were built. One entry per CDR3 protein results from TCRdb running MiXCR on the multiplex PCR reads. The sample lists roughly 360,000 distinct CDR3 sequences; approximately 10% were seen once. Documented time point: newly diagnosed GD, antithyroid drugs for less than 3 months. The TCR library was made from RNA that had been extracted from PBMCs in TRIzol. In addition, the sample was reused for a study of T cells in Graves' hyperthyroidism and ophthalmopathy.

The sequenced sample was peripheral blood mononuclear cells (PBMCs), obtained at new diagnosis, from a patient treated with antithyroid drugs. Every receptor here comes from a woman aged 18-30 years with Graves disease.

This clonotype came up many times. V is TRBV28 and J is TRBJ1-5; D is unresolved. Germline CDR1 MDHEN, CDR2 SYDVKM. CDR3 size: 13 residues. V was cut by 3 bases and J by 3 bases, with 6 bases left in between. The chain's CDR3 is CASSFSYNQPQHF. In nucleotides, the CDR3 is TGTGCCAGCAGTTTTTCATACAATCAGCCCCAGCATTTT.

There are many counts of this clonotype. The rearrangement uses TRBV27 and TRBJ2-6; TRBD1 is a possible D gene (5 bases). With 5 bases removed from V and 0 bases from J, the gap between germline ends came to 17 bases. Per the germline V gene, CDR1 is MNHEY and CDR2 is SMNVEV (reference sequence). This CDR3 has 18 amino acids. The CDR3 spells CASSLFQGSYSGANVLTF. For the CDR3, the DNA is TGTGCCAGCAGTCTCTTTCAGGGCTCCTACTCTGGGGCCAACGTCCTGACTTTC. Drawing the rest from reference TRBV27 and TRBJ2-6, the complete variable domain is EAQVTQNPRYLITVTGKKLTVTCSQNMNHEYMSWYRQDPGLGLRQIYYSMNVEVTDKGDVPEGYKVSRKEKRNFPLILESPSPNQTSLYFCASSLFQGSYSGANVLTFGAGSRLTVL.

This clonotype was detected ten times or more. The gene calls are TRBV7-8 and TRBJ2-7; maybe TRBD2 (5 bases). CDR3 size: 14 residues. Germline CDR1 SGHVS, CDR2 FQNEAQ. V lost 1 base and J 3 bases, leaving 10 bases between the germline ends. This chain's CDR3 is CASSLGTAYYEQYF. The CDR3 DNA sequence: TGTGCCAGCAGCTTAGGGACTGCTTACTACGAGCAGTACTTC.

The chain uses TRBV19 and TRBJ2-1; 7 bases align to TRBD2. The CDR3 has 14 residues. CDR1 and CDR2 (germline): LNHDA, SQIVND (reference sequence). V trimming: 8 bases; J trimming: 0 bases; junction bases outside the gene matches: 4. This chain's CDR3 is CASESGNSYNEQFF. The CDR3 DNA is TGTGCCAGTGAGAGCGGGAACTCCTACAATGAGCAGTTCTTC.

Regarding this clonotype: It is likely a read error: a sequence one base away is far more abundant. J is TRBJ2-7 and V is TRBV7-6; TRBD2 matches at 9 bases. The CDR3 has 17 residues. Germline V gene sequence: CDR1 SGHVS, CDR2 FNYEAQ. Germline trimming cut 1 base from V and 4 bases from J; bases unmatched to any gene: 11. CDR3 loop: CASSLVRLAGIFYEQYF. The CDR3 DNA is TGTGCCAGCAGCTTAGTGCGTCTAGCGGGAATCTTTTACGAGCAGTACTTC.

This clonotype was found many times. This chain connects TRBV11-2 to TRBJ2-7; 7 bases fit TRBD1. CDR1 SGHAT and CDR2 FQNNGV come from the germline V gene. The CDR3 has 13 residues. The ends lost 5 bases at V and 4 bases at J; junction bases unmatched: 5. CDR3 bases: TGTGCCAGCAGCCTGCGGACAGGTTACGAGCAGTACTTC. It encodes CASSLRTGYEQYF.

This clonotype was recorded at least ten times. CDR3 nucleotide sequence: TGCGCCAGCAGCCAAGCGCGCCGGGACCGATTCCCCGGTGAAGCTTTCTTT. Its protein product is CASSQARRDRFPGEAFF. The genes are TRBV4-3 and TRBJ1-1; a weak D match, TRBD1 (5 bases). Per germline, CDR1 LGHNA and CDR2 YSLEER. This CDR3 is 17 amino acids long. V shed 1 base and J shed 7 bases, with 22 bases lying between them.

This clonotype showed up many times. The J gene is TRBJ1-6, the V gene TRBV6-2 or TRBV6-3, with 8 bases lining up with TRBD1. CDR1 is MNHEY and CDR2 is SVGEGT in the germline V gene. V shed 6 bases, J shed 7 bases, and the junction held 11 bases outside the gene matches. The CDR3 has 16 residues. The chain's CDR3 is CASRTATGGLNSPLHF. In DNA form, the CDR3 reads TGTGCCAGCAGAACGGCCACAGGGGGTCTGAATTCACCCCTCCACTTT.

The chain recombines TRBV24-1 with TRBJ2-5; possibly TRBD1 for D (5 bases). The CDR3 is 19 amino acids. V was clipped by 2 bases and J by 5 bases, with 26 bases between them. The V gene's germline CDR1 is KGHDR and CDR2 SFDVKD. CDR3 amino acids: CATSDSALFFRGKGETQYF. Here the CDR3 DNA reads TGTGCCACCAGTGATTCGGCACTGTTTTTTAGGGGCAAGGGCGAGACCCAGTACTTC.

This clonotype was seen many times. CDR3 sequence reads: CASYLNGQVNNEQFF. The CDR3 nucleotides read TGTGCCAGCTATTTAAATGGGCAGGTTAACAATGAGCAGTTCTTC. This chain joins TRBV2 and TRBJ2-1; unclear D gene. With 8 bases removed from V and 5 bases from J, the gap between germline ends came to 19 bases. This CDR3 comprises 15 residues. Germline V gene sequence: CDR1 SNHLY, CDR2 FYNNEI. Complete variable domain (other parts from reference TRBV2 and TRBJ2-1): EPEVTQTPSHQVTQMGQEVILRCVPISNHLYFYWYRQILGQKVEFLVSFYNNEISEKSEIFDDQFSVERPDGSNFTLKIRSTKLEDSAMYFCASYLNGQVNNEQFFGPGTRLTVL.

J is TRBJ2-7 and V is TRBV20-1; D is possibly TRBD1 or TRBD2 (6 bases each). This CDR3 is built from 13 residues. Germline CDR1 DFQATT, CDR2 SNEGSKA (reference sequence). V lost 6 bases and J 2 bases, leaving 14 bases between the germline ends. CDR3 nucleotides: TGCAGTGCAAAGGGGGGTCCAACCTACGAGCAGTACTTC. This codes for CSAKGGPTYEQYF.

This clonotype was counted at least ten times. The chain combines TRBV6-1 with TRBJ2-7, with TRBD2 matching over 8 bases. Trimming removed 6 bases from V and 2 bases from J; junction bases left unmatched: 9. The CDR3 consists of 15 residues. Germline lookup yields CDR1 MNHNS and CDR2 SASEGT. DNA of the CDR3: TGTGCCAGCAGACTTGGGACTAGGCTCACCTACGAGCAGTACTTC. It codes for CASRLGTRLTYEQYF.

In its sample, this clonotype was seen many times. The V and J genes are TRBV4-1 and TRBJ1-3, with TRBD1 as a possible D gene (6 bases). Germline V lookup: CDR1 MGHRA, CDR2 YSYEKL. V dropped 4 bases and J dropped 4 bases, with 14 bases sitting between them. This CDR3 region has 15 residues. The CDR3 coding sequence is TGCGCCAGCAGCCGCACCGGGGGGGCCGGAAACACCATATATTTT. Translation: CASSRTGGAGNTIYF.

This clonotype was observed at least ten times. V is TRBV5-1 and J is TRBJ2-7; 8 positions agree with TRBD1. V lost 0 bases, J lost 5 bases, and 4 bases stayed unmatched. The length of the CDR3 is 14 residues. CDR1 SGHRS and CDR2 YFSETQ come from the germline V gene. The CDR3 here is CASSLGQGANEQYV. CDR3 sequence (DNA): TGCGCCAGCAGCTTGGGGCAGGGGGCGAACGAGCAGTACGTC.

This clonotype was seen ten or more times. DNA of the CDR3: TGTGCCAGCAGCTTTCGGGGAGAAGAGACCCAGTACTTC. Protein sequence: CASSFRGEETQYF. This sequence joins TRBV7-2 and TRBJ2-5; perhaps TRBD2 as D (5 bases). CDR1 SGHTA and CDR2 FQGNSA come from the germline V gene. V shed 3 bases and J shed 3 bases, with 8 bases lying between them. The CDR3 contains 13 residues. Filled out from reference TRBV7-2 and TRBJ2-5, the complete variable domain reads GAGVSQSPSNKVTEKGKDVELRCDPISGHTALYWYRQSLGQGLEFLIYFQGNSAPDKSGLPSDRFSAERTGGSVSTLTIQRTQQEDSAVYLCASSFRGEETQYFGPGTRLLVL.

This clonotype came up many times. The genes are TRBV28 and TRBJ2-7; 7 bases align to TRBD2. CDR1 is MDHEN and CDR2 is SYDVKM in the germline V gene. CDR3 length: 15 residues. V was pared by 6 bases and J by 0 bases, with 8 bases of the junction left unmatched. CDR3 amino acids: CASSPLAESSYEQYF. CDR3 in DNA: TGTGCCAGCAGCCCCCTAGCGGAGAGCTCCTACGAGCAGTACTTC.

DNA of the CDR3: TGTGCCAGCAGCCCCCGGACTAGCGGGGAGCAGTACTTC. It yields the protein CASSPRTSGEQYF. The V call is TRBV7-2, the J call TRBJ2-7; 11 positions match TRBD2. V lost 5 bases, J lost 7 bases, and 4 bases stayed unmatched. The CDR3 length is 13 residues. The germline CDR1 and CDR2 sequences are SGHTA and FQGNSA. The full variable domain, with the rest looked up from reference TRBV7-2 and TRBJ2-7, is GAGVSQSPSNKVTEKGKDVELRCDPISGHTALYWYRQSLGQGLEFLIYFQGNSAPDKSGLPSDRFSAERTGGSVSTLTIQRTQQEDSAVYLCASSPRTSGEQYFGPGTRLTVT.

The table lists this clonotype with many counts. The chain employs TRBV7-9 and TRBJ1-4; no firm D call. V dropped 1 base and J dropped 4 bases, with 10 bases sitting between them. This CDR3 comprises 15 residues. Germline CDR1 and CDR2: SEHNR and FQNEAQ (reference sequence). The CDR3 sequence is CASSLGTELNEKLFF. The CDR3 bases are TGTGCCAGCAGCTTAGGGACGGAACTTAATGAAAAACTGTTTTTT.

This clonotype has a count of ten or more. The V and J genes are TRBV7-8 and TRBJ2-7; 9 bases are a match to TRBD1. Germline loops: CDR1 SGHVS, CDR2 FQNEAQ. CDR3 size: 16 residues. Unmatched junction bases numbered 11, after V lost 5 bases and J lost 3 bases. CDR3 residues: CASSPPGQGEIYEQYF. In DNA form, the CDR3 reads TGTGCCAGCAGCCCCCCGGGACAGGGTGAGATCTACGAGCAGTACTTC.

This chain links TRBV6-1 with TRBJ1-5; 8 nucleotides align to TRBD1. Germline V gene data show CDR1 as MNHNS and CDR2 as SASEGT. V gave up 7 bases and J gave up 5 bases; unmatched junction bases: 4. This CDR3 is 13 amino acids long. The CDR3 here is CASIDRGDQPQHF. DNA of the CDR3: TGTGCCAGCATCGACAGGGGTGATCAGCCCCAGCATTTT.

This clonotype showed up many times. The V gene is TRBV7-9, the J gene TRBJ2-1; a weak D match, TRBD2 (6 bases). V was cut by 5 bases and J by 3 bases, with 14 bases left in between. The germline gives CDR1 SEHNR, CDR2 FQNEAQ (reference sequence). This CDR3 is built from 15 residues. The CDR3 nucleotides are TGTGCCAGCAGCCCTAGTCGGGACTTCTACAATGAGCAGTTCTTC. Protein: CASSPSRDFYNEQFF.

This clonotype has at least ten counts. V and J are TRBV2 and TRBJ1-2; 8 positions match TRBD1. CDR3 length: 14 residues. V shed 7 bases, J shed 2 bases, and the junction held 6 bases outside the gene matches. Germline assignment: CDR1 SNHLY and CDR2 FYNNEI. Here the CDR3 reads CASNGQGVNYGYTF. CDR3 DNA sequence: TGTGCCAGCAATGGACAGGGTGTCAACTATGGCTACACCTTC. Complete variable domain (other parts from reference TRBV2 and TRBJ1-2): EPEVTQTPSHQVTQMGQEVILRCVPISNHLYFYWYRQILGQKVEFLVSFYNNEISEKSEIFDDQFSVERPDGSNFTLKIRSTKLEDSAMYFCASNGQGVNYGYTFGSGTRLTVV.

This clonotype was seen repeatedly, ten times or more. V gene TRBV27 combines with J gene TRBJ2-6; possibly TRBD1 for D (5 bases). Germline CDR1 is MNHEY and CDR2 is SMNVEV (reference sequence). V shed 3 bases and J shed 8 bases, with 14 bases lying between them. The CDR3 is 15 residues long. The CDR3 DNA reads TGTGCCAGCAGTTTCTCCTCCGGACATACCAACGTCCTGACTTTC. This sequence encodes CASSFSSGHTNVLTF.

In this sample, this clonotype turned up many times. The chain joins TRBV20-1 to TRBJ2-5; D unresolved. Trimming shortened V by 3 bases and J by 0 bases, and 14 bases separated the two germline ends. Germline loops: CDR1 DFQATT, CDR2 SNEGSKA (reference sequence). This CDR3 has 15 residues. The CDR3 sequence: CSASGVKTYQETQYF. The DNA of the CDR3 is TGCAGTGCTAGTGGTGTTAAAACGTACCAAGAGACCCAGTACTTC.

This clonotype was counted between two and nine times. Given a much more abundant clone one base away, this may be a read error. The CDR3 DNA reads TGTGCCAGCAGGTACAGGGGGCGAGGTGGCTACACCTTC. It translates to CASRYRGRGGYTF. The chain couples TRBV28 to TRBJ1-2; 9 bases agree with TRBD1. From germline, CDR1 is MDHEN and CDR2 SYDVKM. The V and J ends lost 6 bases and 7 bases, in that order; junction bases with no gene match: 6. The CDR3 length is 13 residues.

This clonotype was recorded many times. The genes are TRBV27 and TRBJ1-6; D not certain. The CDR3 is 14 amino acids. Germline V gives CDR1 MNHEY, CDR2 SMNVEV (reference sequence). Trimming removed 7 bases from V and 0 bases from J, with 7 bases in between. Here the CDR3 reads CASTRSSYNSPLHF. CDR3 nucleotide sequence: TGTGCCAGCACCCGTAGCTCCTATAATTCACCCCTCCACTTT.

This clonotype was seen many times. V and J are TRBV12-3 or TRBV12-4 and TRBJ2-3; 8 positions match TRBD2. J lost 4 bases, V lost 5 bases, and 11 bases had no gene match. The CDR3 loop spans 16 amino acids. The CDR3 here is CASSPAGGLGADTQYF. CDR3 nucleotides: TGTGCCAGCAGTCCCGCGGGGGGTTTGGGTGCAGATACGCAGTATTTT.

There are many counts of this clonotype. The V call is TRBV6-1, the J call TRBJ2-1, with D tentatively TRBD1 (6 bases). V was shortened by 6 bases and J by 12 bases, with 21 bases between the two germline ends. The CDR3 totals 14 residues. Germline lookup yields CDR1 MNHNS and CDR2 SASEGT. As DNA, the CDR3 is TGTGCCAGCAGACAATCAAATACAGGGCCGGTGCAGTTCTTC. Protein: CASRQSNTGPVQFF.